Listed here are 7 T cell receptor beta chains from one sample, sequenced in a study of shared clonotypes between healthy human individuals (TCRdb year 2020). Library construction relied on the immunoSEQ multiplex PCR assay. In its TCRdb copy, this immuneACCESS table keeps in-frame sequences only and misses some clones. Where compared with another copy, unresolved V genes explain less than half of these, and the others have no known cause. The sample table records over 2 million clones; around 90% of these occur just once. The ten largest clones capture 0.37% of the sample. Sequenced: naive CD4+ T cells from PBMCs. The sample's cell subset or site label, decoded: CD45RA+ positively selected. These receptors were collected from a man younger than 30 in good health. Some clones in this sample may be carry-over from other donors' samples.

The rearrangement joins TRBV2 to TRBJ2-7; 7 bases are shared with TRBD2. Germline V CDR1 and CDR2: SNHLY, FYNNEI. This CDR3 spans 15 amino acids. The junction had 6 bases not matched to a gene; V was cut back by 1 base and J by 3 bases. CDR3 coding DNA: TGTGCCAGCAGTGAAGGGCGTCCGGGAGGCTACGAGCAGTACTTC. Translating gives CASSEGRPGGYEQYF.

V usage is TRBV7-8 and J usage is TRBJ2-3; D is perhaps TRBD1 (6 bases). Looked up from germline, CDR1 is SGHVS and CDR2 is FQNEAQ. The V end lost 6 bases, the J end lost 4 bases, and 20 bases lay between the germline ends. The CDR3 has 16 amino acids. In nucleotides, the CDR3 is TGTGCCAGCAGACCAGCCAGGGGAGCCCCCCCAGATACGCAGTATTTT. It is translated as CASRPARGAPPDTQYF.

This clone was seen only once. A read error may account for a junction end that differs from germline. The rearrangement joins TRBV5-1 to TRBJ2-7; 10 bases map to TRBD2. The germline V gene encodes CDR1 SGHRS and CDR2 YFSETQ. This CDR3 comprises 14 residues. CDR3 residues: CASSLTSGNRVRRF. As DNA, the CDR3 is TGCGCCAGCAGCTTGACTAGCGGGAACCGAGTACGAAGATTC.

The rearrangement joins TRBV4-1 to TRBJ1-1; 7 bases fit TRBD1. The germline CDR1 and CDR2 sequences are MGHRA and YSYEKL. CDR3 length: 16 amino acids. Trimming took 0 bases from V and 9 from J; bases not matched to a gene: 13. This chain's CDR3 is CASSQETGQLLSKAFF. The CDR3 nucleotides are TGCGCCAGCAGCCAAGAAACGGGACAGCTCTTATCGAAAGCTTTCTTT.

The CDR3 sequence is CSVGGNDGYTF. The CDR3 nucleotides are TGCAGCGTTGGGGGGAACGATGGCTACACCTTC. This sequence joins TRBV29-1 and TRBJ1-2; the D gene is possibly TRBD1 (5 bases). CDR3 length: 11 residues. In germline, CDR1 is SQVTM, CDR2 ANQGSEA. The germline V and J ends were trimmed by 4 bases and 6 bases, with 9 bases remaining between them.

The chain carries TRBV6-5 and TRBJ2-3; TRBD2 aligns across 8 bases. The ends lost 4 bases at V and 6 bases at J; junction bases unmatched: 9. Germline V gene sequence: CDR1 MNHEY, CDR2 SVGAGI. The CDR3 is made up of 15 amino acids. CDR3 nucleotide sequence: TGTGCCAGCAGTTCCGGGGGGGTTCCCGCGGATACGCAGTATTTT. It translates to CASSSGGVPADTQYF.

This clone was detected once. The chain carries TRBV28 and TRBJ2-5; 13 nucleotides line up with TRBD2. Losses at the gene ends were 4 bases for V and 1 base for J; bases not matched to a gene: 3. Germline CDR1 and CDR2: MDHEN and SYDVKM. CDR3 size: 16 residues. DNA of the CDR3: TGTGCCAGCAGTTCCGGGACTAGCGGGATCCAAGAGACCCAGTACTTC. Translated: CASSSGTSGIQETQYF.